This T cell receptor (beta chain) derives from a study of blood T cell repertoires in COVID-19. Across the study: Material from acute and convalescent COVID-19 was sourced from the United States, Italy and Spain.

The CDR3 runs to 15 residues. V was shortened by 0 bases and J by 2 bases, with 8 bases between the two germline ends. Germline V gene data show CDR1 as SGHNT and CDR2 as YENEEA. Enrolled through a virtual design, the participants were between 18 and 89 years of age and came from some 25 US areas. Each participant's cohort was designated according to participant-reported clinical history. In Cohort 3, a recovered donor had either two negative PCRs, clearance, or symptom resolution. Only in-frame clones appear in the TCRdb table, and some are missing; sequencing was by immunoSEQ multiplex PCR. The sample lists about 240,000 clones; around nine tenths were seen once.

This receptor was identified in a woman in her twenties or thirties who had recovered from COVID-19. V and J are TRBV11-3 and TRBJ1-3, with D unclear. The specimen was PBMCs or T cells enriched from blood (not recorded which). The CDR3 sequence: CASSLDGTTGNTIYF. In DNA form, the CDR3 reads TGTGCCAGCAGCTTAGATGGAACTACTGGAAACACCATATATTTT.